The T cell receptor (beta chain) described here comes from a study of low-dose radiotherapy and immunotherapy resistance in tumors. TRAV- and TRBV-specific primers primed first-strand cDNA, covering alpha and beta chains. The authors amplified TCRs for about 18 PCR cycles with a constant-region primer and a V-primer adapter. Using its own MiXCR run on the reads, TCRdb lists one record per CDR3 protein. The sample includes 16,000 or so distinct CDR3 sequences, about 73% of them seen just once. This sequence originates from a human donor with advanced metastatic prostate, ovarian, gallbladder or colorectal cancer (not recorded which). This table probably holds off-target reads from a library built for another chain.

This CDR3 reads CASSDGTSRGTQYF. CDR3 in DNA: TGTGCCAGCAGTGACGGGACTAGTAGGGGGACCCAGTACTTC. The rearrangement uses TRBV2 and TRBJ2-5, with 8 bases that match TRBD2. J lost 7 bases, V lost 3 bases, and 7 bases had no gene match. This CDR3 comprises 14 residues. CDR1 is SNHLY and CDR2 is FYNNEI in the germline V gene.